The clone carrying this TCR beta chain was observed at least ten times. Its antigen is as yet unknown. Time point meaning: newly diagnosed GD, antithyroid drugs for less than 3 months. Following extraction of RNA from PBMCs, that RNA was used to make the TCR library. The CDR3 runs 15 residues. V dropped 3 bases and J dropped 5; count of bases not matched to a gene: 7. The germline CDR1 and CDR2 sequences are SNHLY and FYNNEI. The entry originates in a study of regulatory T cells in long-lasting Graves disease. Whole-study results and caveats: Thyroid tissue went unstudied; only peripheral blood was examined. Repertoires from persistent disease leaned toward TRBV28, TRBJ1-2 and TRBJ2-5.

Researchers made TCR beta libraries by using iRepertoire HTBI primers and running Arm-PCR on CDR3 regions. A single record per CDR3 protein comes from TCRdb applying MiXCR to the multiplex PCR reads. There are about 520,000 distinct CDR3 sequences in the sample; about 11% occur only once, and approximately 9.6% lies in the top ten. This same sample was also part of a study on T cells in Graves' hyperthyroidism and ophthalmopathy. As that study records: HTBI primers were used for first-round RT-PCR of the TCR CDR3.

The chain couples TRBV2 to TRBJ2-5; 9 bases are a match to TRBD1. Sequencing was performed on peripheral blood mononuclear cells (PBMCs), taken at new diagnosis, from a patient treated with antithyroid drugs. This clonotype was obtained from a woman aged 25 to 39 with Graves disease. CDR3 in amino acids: CASSDEDRGWETQYF. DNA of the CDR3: TGTGCCAGCAGTGACGAGGACAGGGGATGGGAGACCCAGTACTTC. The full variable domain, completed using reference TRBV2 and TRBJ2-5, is EPEVTQTPSHQVTQMGQEVILRCVPISNHLYFYWYRQILGQKVEFLVSFYNNEISEKSEIFDDQFSVERPDGSNFTLKIRSTKLEDSAMYFCASSDEDRGWETQYFGPGTRLLVL.